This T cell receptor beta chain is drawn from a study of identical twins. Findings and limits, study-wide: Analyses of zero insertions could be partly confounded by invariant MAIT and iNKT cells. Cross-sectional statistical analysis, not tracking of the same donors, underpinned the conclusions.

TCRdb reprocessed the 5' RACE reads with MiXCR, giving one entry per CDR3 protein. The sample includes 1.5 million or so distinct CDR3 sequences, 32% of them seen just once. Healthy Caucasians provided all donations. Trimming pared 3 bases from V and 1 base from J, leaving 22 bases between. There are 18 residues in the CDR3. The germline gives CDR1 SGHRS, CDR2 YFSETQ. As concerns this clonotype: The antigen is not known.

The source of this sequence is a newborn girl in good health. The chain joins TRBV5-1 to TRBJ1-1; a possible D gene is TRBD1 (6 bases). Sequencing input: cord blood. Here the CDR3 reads CASSSLVSIQGKNTEAFF. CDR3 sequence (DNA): TGCGCCAGCAGCTCCCTTGTGTCCATACAGGGTAAGAACACTGAAGCTTTCTTT.